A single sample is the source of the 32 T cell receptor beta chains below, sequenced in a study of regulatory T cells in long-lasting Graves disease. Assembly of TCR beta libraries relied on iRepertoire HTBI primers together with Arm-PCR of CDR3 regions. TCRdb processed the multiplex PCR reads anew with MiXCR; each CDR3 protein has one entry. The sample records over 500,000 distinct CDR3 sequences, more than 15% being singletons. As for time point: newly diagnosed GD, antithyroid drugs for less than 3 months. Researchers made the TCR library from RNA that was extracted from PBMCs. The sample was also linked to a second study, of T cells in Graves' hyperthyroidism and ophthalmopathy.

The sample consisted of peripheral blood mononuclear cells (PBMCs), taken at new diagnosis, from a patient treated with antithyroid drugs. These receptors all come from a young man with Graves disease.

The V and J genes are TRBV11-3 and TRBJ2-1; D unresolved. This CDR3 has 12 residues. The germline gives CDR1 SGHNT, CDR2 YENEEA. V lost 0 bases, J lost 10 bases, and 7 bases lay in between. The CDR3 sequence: CASSLEGREQFF. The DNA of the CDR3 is TGTGCCAGCAGCTTAGAAGGTAGAGAGCAGTTCTTC.

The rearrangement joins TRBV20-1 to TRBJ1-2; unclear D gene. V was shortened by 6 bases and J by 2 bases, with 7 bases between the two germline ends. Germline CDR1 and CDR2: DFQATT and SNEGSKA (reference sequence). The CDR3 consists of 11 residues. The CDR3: CSAPENYGYTF. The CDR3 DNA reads TGCAGTGCCCCGGAGAACTATGGCTACACCTTC.

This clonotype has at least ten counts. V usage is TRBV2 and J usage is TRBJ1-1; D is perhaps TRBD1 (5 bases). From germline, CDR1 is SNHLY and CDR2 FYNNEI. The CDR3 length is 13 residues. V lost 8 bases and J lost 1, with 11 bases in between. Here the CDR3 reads CASCRAGNTEAFF. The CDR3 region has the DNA TGTGCCAGCTGCAGGGCGGGGAACACTGAAGCTTTCTTT. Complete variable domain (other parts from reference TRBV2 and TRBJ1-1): EPEVTQTPSHQVTQMGQEVILRCVPISNHLYFYWYRQILGQKVEFLVSFYNNEISEKSEIFDDQFSVERPDGSNFTLKIRSTKLEDSAMYFCASCRAGNTEAFFGQGTRLTVV.

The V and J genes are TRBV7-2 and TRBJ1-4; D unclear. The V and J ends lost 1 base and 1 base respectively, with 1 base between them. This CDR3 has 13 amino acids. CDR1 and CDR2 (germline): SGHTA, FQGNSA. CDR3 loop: CASSLVTNEKLFF. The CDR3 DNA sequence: TGTGCCAGCAGCTTAGTAACTAATGAAAAACTGTTTTTT.

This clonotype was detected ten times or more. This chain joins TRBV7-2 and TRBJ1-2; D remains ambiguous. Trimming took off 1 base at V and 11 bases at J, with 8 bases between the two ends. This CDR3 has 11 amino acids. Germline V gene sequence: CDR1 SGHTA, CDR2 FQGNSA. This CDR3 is CASSLDTGYTF. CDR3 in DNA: TGTGCCAGCAGCTTAGATACGGGATACACCTTC.

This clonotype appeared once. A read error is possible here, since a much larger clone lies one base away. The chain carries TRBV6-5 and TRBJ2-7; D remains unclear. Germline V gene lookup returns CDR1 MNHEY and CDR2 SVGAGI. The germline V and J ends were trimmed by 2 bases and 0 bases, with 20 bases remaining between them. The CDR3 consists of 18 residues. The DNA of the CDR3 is TGTGCCAGCAGTTACATAAACCCCGGAAAACCCGACTCCTACGAGCAGTACTTC. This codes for CASSYINPGKPDSYEQYF.

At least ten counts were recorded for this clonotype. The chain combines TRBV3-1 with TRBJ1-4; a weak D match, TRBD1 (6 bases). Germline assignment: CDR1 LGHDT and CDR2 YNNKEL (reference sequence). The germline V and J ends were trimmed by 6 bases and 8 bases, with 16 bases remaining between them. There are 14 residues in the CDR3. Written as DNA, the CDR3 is TGTGCCAGCAGACCGGACAGCCGGGAAGAAAAACTGTTTTTT. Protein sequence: CASRPDSREEKLFF.

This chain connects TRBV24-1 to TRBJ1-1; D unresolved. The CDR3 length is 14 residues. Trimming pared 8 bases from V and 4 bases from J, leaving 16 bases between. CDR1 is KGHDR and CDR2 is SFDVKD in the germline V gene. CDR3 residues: CATKPGGVGTEAFF. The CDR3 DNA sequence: TGTGCCACCAAACCCGGTGGTGTGGGCACTGAAGCTTTCTTT.

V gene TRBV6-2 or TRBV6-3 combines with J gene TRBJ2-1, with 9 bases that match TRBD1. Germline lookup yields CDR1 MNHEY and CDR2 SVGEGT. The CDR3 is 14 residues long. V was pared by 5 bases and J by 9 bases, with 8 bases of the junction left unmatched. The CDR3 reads CASSRGTGFIEQFF. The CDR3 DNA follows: TGTGCCAGCAGTCGAGGGACAGGGTTTATTGAGCAGTTCTTC.

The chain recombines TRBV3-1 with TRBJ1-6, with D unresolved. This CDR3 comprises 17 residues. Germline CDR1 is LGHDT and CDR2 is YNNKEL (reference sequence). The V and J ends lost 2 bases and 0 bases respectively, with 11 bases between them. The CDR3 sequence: CASSQLGRSSYNSPLHF. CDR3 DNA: TGTGCCAGCAGCCAATTAGGCCGGAGCTCCTATAATTCACCCCTCCACTTT.

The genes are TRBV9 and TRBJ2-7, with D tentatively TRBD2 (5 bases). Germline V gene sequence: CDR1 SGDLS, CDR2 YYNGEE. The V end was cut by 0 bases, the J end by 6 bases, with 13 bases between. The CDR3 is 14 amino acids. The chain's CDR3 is CASSVGGRPAEQYF. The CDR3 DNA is TGTGCCAGCAGCGTAGGTGGGAGACCCGCCGAGCAGTACTTC.

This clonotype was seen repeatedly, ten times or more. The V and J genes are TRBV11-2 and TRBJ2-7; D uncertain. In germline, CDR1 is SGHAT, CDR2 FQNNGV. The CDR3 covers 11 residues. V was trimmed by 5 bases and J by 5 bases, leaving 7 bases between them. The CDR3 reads CASSNGHEQYF. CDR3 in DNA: TGTGCCAGCAGCAATGGCCACGAGCAGTACTTC.

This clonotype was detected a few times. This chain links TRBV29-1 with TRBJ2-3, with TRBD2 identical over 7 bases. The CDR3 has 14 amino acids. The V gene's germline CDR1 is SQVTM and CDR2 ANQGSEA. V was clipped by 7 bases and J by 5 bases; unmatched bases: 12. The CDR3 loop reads CSALDTSELDTQYF. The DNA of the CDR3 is TGCAGCGCCCTCGATACTAGCGAGTTAGATACGCAGTATTTT.

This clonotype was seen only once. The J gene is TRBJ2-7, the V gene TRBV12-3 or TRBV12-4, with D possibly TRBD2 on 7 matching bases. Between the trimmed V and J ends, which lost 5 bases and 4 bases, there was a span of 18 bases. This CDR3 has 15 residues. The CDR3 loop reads CASSARGGGPYEQYF. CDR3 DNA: TGTGCCAGCAGTGCACGAGGGGGAGGGCCGTACGAGCAGTACTTC.

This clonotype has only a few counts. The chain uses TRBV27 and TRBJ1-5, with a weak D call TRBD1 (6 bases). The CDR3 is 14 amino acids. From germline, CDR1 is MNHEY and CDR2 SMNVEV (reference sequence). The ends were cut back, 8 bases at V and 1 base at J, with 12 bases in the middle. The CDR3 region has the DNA TGTGCCAGCCGTCAGGGGATGAGCAATCAGCCCCAGCATTTT. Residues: CASRQGMSNQPQHF.

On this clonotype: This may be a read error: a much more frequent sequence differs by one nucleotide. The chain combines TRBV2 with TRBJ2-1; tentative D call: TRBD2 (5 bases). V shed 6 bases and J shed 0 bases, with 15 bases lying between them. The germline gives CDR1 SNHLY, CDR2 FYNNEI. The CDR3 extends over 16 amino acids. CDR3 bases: TGTGCCAGCAGGGCAAGCGGTGTTAGCTCCTACAATGAGCAGTTCTTC. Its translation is CASRASGVSSYNEQFF.

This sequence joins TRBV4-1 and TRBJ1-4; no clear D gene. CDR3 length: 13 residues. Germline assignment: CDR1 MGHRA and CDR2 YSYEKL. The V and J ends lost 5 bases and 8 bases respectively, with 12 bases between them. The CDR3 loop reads CASSLAPGEKLFF. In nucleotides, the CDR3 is TGCGCCAGCAGCTTAGCCCCGGGGGAAAAACTGTTTTTT.

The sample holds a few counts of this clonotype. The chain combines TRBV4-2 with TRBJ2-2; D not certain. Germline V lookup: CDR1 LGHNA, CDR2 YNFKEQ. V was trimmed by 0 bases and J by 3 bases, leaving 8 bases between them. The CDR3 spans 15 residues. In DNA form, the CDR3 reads TGTGCCAGCAGCCAAGATAACTTCTACACCGGGGAGCTGTTTTTT. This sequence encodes CASSQDNFYTGELFF.

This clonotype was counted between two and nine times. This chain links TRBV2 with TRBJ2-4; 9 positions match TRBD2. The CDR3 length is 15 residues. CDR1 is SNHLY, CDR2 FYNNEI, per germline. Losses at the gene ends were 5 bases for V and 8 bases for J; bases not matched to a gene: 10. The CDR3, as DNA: TGTGCCAGCAGTTGGGGCGGGAGGGCCAAGGACATTCAGTACTTC. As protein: CASSWGGRAKDIQYF.

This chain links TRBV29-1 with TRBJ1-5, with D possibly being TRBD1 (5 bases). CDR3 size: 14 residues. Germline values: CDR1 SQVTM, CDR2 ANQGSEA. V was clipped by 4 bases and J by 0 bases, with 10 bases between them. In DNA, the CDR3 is TGCAGCGTTGGAGGGGAAGGTAGCAATCAGCCCCAGCATTTT. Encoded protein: CSVGGEGSNQPQHF.

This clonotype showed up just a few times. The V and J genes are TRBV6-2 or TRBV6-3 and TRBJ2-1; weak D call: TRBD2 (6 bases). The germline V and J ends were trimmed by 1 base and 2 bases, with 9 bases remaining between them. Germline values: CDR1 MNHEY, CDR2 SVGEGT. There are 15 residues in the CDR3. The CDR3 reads CASSYWGEAYNEQFF. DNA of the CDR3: TGTGCCAGCAGTTACTGGGGGGAGGCCTACAATGAGCAGTTCTTC.

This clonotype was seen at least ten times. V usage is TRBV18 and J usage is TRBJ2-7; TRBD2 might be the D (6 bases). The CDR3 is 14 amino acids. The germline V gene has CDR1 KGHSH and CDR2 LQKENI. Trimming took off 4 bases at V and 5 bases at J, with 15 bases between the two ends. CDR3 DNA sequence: TGTGCCAGCTCACGGGGGGAGCGGATTCACGAGCAGTACTTC. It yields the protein CASSRGERIHEQYF.

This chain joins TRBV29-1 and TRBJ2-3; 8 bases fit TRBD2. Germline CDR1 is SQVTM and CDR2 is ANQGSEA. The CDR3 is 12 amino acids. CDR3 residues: CAGGFSTDTQYF. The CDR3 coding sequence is TGCGCGGGGGGTTTTAGCACAGATACGCAGTATTTT.

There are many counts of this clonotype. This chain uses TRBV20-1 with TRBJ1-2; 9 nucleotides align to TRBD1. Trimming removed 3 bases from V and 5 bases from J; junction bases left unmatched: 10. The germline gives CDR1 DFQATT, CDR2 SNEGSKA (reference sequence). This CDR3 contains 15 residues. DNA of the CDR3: TGCAGTGCTAGGGGACAGGGCTGGGGGGAGTATGGCTACACCTTC. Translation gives CSARGQGWGEYGYTF.

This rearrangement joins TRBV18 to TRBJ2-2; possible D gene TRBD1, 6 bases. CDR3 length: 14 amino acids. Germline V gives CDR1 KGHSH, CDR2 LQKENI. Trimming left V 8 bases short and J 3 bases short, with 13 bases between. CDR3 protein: CASRTSGDTGELFF. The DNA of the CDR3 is TGTGCCAGCCGGACATCAGGGGACACCGGGGAGCTGTTTTTT.

DNA for the CDR3: TGTGCCAGCAGCGTAACAGGGCTTTATGGCTACACCTTC. It specifies CASSVTGLYGYTF. The rearrangement uses TRBV9 and TRBJ1-2; maybe TRBD1 (6 bases). CDR3 size: 13 residues. Germline CDR1 SGDLS, CDR2 YYNGEE. V was cut by 1 base and J by 5 bases, with 9 bases left in between.

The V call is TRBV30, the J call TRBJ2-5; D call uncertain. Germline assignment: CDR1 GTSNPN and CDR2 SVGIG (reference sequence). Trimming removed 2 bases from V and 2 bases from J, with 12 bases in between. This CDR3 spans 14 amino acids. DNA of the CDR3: TGTGCCTGGAGTATACTGTGGGGTCAAGAGACCCAGTACTTC. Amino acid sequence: CAWSILWGQETQYF.

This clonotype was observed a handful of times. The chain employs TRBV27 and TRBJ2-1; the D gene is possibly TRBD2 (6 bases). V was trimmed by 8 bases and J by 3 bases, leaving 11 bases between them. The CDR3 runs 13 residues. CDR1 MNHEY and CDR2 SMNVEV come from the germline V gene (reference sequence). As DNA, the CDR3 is TGTGCCAGCCGGGGTAGCGGCTACAATGAGCAGTTCTTC. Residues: CASRGSGYNEQFF.

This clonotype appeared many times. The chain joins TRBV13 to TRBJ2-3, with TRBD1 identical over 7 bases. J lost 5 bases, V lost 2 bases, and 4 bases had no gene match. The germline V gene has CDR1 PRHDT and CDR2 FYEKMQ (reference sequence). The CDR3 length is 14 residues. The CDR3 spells CASSLSGGKDTQYF. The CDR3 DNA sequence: TGTGCCAGCAGCTTATCAGGGGGAAAAGATACGCAGTATTTT.

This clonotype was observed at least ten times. CDR3 region: CASSPGLESDTQYF. The CDR3 region has the DNA TGCGCCAGCAGCCCGGGACTAGAATCAGATACGCAGTATTTT. This sequence joins TRBV5-1 and TRBJ2-3, with TRBD2 matching 8 bases. Looked up from germline, CDR1 is SGHRS and CDR2 is YFSETQ. The CDR3 has 14 residues. V lost 4 bases, J lost 4 bases, and 5 bases stayed unmatched.

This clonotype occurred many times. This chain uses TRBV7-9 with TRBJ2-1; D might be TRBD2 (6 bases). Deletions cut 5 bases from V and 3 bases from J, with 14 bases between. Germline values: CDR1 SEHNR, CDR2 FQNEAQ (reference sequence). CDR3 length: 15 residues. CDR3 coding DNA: TGTGCCAGCAGCACGGGACTGGGTGGCTACAATGAGCAGTTCTTC. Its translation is CASSTGLGGYNEQFF.

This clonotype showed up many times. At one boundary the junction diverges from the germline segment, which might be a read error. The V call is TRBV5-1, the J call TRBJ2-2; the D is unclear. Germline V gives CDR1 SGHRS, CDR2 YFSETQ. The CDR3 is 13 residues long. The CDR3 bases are TGTGCCAGCAGTAGGGCGAACACCGGGGAGCTGTTTTTT. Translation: CASSRANTGELFF.